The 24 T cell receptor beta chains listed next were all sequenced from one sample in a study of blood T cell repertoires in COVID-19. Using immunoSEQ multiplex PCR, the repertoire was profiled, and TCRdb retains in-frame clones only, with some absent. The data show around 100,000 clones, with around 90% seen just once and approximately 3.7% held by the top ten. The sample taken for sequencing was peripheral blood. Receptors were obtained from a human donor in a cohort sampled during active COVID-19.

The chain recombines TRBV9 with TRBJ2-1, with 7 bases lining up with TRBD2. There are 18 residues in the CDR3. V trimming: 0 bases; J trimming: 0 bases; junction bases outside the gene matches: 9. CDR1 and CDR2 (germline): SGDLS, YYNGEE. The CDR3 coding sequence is TGTGCCAGCAGCGTAGGGATTCGCGGGGGAGGCTCCTACAATGAGCAGTTCTTC. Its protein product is CASSVGIRGGGSYNEQFF.

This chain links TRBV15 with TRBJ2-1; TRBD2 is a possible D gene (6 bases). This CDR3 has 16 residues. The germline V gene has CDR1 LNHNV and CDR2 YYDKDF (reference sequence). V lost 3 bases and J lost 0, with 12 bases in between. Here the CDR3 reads CATSSPWDFSYNEQFF. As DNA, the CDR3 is TGTGCCACCAGCAGTCCGTGGGACTTCTCCTACAATGAGCAGTTCTTC.

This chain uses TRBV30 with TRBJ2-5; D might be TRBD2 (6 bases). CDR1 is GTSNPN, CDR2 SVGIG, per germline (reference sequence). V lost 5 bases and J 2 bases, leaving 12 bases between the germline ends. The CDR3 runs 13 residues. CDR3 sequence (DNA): TGTGCCTGGGAAGGGACTGGACAAGAGACCCAGTACTTC. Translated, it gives CAWEGTGQETQYF.

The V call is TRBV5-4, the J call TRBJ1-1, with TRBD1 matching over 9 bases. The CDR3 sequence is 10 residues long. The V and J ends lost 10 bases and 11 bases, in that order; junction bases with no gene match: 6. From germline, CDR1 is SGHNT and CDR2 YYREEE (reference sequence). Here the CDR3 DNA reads TGTGCCCGACAGGGGGTGTGGGCTTTCTTT. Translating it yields CARQGVWAFF.

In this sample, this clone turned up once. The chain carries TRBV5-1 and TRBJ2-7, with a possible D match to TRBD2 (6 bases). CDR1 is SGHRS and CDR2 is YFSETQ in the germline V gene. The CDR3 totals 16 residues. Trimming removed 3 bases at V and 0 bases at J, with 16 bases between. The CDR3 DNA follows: TGCGCCAGCAGCTCGGGACTCCTATGGAGCTCCTACGAGCAGTACTTC. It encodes CASSSGLLWSSYEQYF.

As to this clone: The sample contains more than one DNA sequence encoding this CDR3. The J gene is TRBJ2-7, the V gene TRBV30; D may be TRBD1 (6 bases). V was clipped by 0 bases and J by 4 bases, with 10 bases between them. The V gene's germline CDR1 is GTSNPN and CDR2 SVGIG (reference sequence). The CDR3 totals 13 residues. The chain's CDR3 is CAWSVGQGYEQYF. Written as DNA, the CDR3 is TGTGCCTGGAGTGTCGGGCAGGGGTACGAGCAGTACTTC.

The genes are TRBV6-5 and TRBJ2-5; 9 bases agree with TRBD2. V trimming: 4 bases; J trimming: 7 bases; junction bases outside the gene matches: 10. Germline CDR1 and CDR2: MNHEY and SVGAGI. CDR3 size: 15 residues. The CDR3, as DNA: TGTGCCAGCAGTTGGAGCGGGGGGTCCCTGGGGACCCAGTACTTC. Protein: CASSWSGGSLGTQYF.

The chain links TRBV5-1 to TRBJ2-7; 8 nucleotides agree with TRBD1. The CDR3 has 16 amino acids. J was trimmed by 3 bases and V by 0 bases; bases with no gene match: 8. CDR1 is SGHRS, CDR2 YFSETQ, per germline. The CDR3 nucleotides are TGCGCCAGCAGCTTGGCAGGACAGGGTGGGGGCTACGAGCAGTACTTC. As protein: CASSLAGQGGGYEQYF.

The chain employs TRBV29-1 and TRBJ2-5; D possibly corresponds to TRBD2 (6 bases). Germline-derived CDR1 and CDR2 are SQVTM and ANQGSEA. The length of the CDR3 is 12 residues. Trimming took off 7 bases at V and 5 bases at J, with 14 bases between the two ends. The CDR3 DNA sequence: TGCAGCGAAGCTGTCGGAGGGGAGACCCAGTACTTC. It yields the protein CSEAVGGETQYF.

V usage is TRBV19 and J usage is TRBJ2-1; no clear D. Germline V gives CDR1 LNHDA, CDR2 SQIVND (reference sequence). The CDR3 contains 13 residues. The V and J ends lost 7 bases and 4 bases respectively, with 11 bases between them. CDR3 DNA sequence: TGTGCCAGTAACCCCCCCGGGTACAATGAGCAGTTCTTC. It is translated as CASNPPGYNEQFF.

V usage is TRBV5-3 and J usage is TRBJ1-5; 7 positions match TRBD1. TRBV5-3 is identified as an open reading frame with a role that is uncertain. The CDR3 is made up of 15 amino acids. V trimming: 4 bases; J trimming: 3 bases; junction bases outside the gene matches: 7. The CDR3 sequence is CARSHPTGPNQPQHF. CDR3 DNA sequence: TGTGCCAGAAGCCATCCGACAGGGCCCAATCAGCCCCAGCATTTT.

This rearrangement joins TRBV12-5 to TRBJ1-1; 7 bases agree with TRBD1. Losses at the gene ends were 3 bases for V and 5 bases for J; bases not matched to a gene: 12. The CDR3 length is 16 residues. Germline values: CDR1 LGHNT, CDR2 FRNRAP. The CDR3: CASGFPYSTGITEAFF. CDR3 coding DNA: TGTGCTAGTGGTTTTCCGTATTCGACAGGGATAACTGAAGCTTTCTTT.

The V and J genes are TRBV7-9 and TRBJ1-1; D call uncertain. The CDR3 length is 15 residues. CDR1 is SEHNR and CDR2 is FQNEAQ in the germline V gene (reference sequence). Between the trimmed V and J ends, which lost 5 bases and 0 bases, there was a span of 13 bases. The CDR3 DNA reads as TGTGCCAGCAGCCCTATGGAGGATTTGAACACTGAAGCTTTCTTT. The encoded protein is CASSPMEDLNTEAFF.

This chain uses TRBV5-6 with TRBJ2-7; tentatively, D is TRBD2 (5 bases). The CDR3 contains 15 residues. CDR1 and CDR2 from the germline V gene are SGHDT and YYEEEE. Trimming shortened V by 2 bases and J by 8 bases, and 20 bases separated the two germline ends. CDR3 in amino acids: CASSFAGSSYDQQYF. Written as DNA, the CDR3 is TGTGCCAGCAGCTTTGCGGGTTCCTCTTACGATCAGCAGTACTTC. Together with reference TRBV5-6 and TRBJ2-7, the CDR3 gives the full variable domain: DAGVTQSPTHLIKTRGQQVTLRCSPKSGHDTVSWYQQALGQGPQFIFQYYEEEERQRGNFPDRFSGHQFPNYSSELNVNALLLGDSALYLCASSFAGSSYDQQYFGPGTRLTVT.

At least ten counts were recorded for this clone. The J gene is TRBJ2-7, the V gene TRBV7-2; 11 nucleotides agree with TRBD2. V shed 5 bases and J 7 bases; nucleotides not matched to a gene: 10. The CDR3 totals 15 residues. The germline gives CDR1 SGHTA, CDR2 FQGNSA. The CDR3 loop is CASSPRVAGGLEQYF. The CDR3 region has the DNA TGTGCCAGCAGCCCCAGGGTAGCGGGAGGGCTGGAGCAGTACTTC.

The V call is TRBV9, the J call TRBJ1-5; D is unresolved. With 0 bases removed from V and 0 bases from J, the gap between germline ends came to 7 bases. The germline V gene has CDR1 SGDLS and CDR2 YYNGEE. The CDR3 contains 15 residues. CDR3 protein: CASSVGPHSNQPQHF. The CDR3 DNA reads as TGTGCCAGCAGCGTAGGTCCCCATAGCAATCAGCCCCAGCATTTT. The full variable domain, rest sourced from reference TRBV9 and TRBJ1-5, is DSGVTQTPKHLITATGQRVTLRCSPRSGDLSVYWYQQSLDQGLQFLIQYYNGEERAKGNILERFSAQQFPDLHSELNLSSLELGDSALYFCASSVGPHSNQPQHFGDGTRLSIL.

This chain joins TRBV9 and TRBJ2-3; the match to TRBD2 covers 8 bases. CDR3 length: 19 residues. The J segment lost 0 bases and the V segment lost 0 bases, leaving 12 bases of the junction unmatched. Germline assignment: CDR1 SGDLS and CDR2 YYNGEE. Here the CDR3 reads CASSVGETSGYLSTDTQYF. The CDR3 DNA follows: TGTGCCAGCAGCGTAGGGGAAACTAGCGGATACCTTAGCACAGATACGCAGTATTTT.

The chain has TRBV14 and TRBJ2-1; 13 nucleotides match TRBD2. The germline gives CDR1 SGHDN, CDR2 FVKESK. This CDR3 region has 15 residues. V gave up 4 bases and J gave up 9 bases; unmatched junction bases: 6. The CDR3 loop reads CASSPILAGGREQFF. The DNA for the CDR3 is TGTGCCAGCAGCCCAATACTAGCGGGAGGGCGTGAGCAGTTCTTC.

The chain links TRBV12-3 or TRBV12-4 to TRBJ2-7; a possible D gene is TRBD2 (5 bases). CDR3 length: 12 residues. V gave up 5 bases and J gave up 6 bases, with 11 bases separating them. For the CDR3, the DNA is TGTGCCAGCAGTCTCCACCGGGGCGAGCAGTACTTC. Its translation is CASSLHRGEQYF.

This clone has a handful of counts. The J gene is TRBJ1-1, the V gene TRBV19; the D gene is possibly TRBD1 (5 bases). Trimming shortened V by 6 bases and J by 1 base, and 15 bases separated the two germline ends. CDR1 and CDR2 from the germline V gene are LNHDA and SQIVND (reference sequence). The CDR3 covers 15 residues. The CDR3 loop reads CASRGRQRENTEAFF. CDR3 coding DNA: TGTGCCAGTAGGGGACGACAGCGGGAGAACACTGAAGCTTTCTTT.

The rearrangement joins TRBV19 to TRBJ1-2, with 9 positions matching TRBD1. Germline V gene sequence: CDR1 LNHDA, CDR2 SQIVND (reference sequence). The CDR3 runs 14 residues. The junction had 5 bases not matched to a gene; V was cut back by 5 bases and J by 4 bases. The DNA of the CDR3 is TGTGCCAGTAGTTCCGGGACAGGGATCTATGGCTACACCTTC. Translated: CASSSGTGIYGYTF.

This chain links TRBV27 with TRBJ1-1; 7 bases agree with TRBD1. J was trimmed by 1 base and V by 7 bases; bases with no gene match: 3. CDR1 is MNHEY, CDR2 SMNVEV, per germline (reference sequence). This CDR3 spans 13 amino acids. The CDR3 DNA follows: TGTGCCAGCAAAGGGGGCTGGAACACTGAAGCTTTCTTT. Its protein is CASKGGWNTEAFF.

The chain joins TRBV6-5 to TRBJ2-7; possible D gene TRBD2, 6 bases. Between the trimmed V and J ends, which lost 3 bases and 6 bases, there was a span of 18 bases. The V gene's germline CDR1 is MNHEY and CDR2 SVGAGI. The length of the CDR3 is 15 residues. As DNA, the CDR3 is TGTGCCAGCAGTTATTCCGGGAGAACCCGTAGCGAGCAGTACTTC. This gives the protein CASSYSGRTRSEQYF.

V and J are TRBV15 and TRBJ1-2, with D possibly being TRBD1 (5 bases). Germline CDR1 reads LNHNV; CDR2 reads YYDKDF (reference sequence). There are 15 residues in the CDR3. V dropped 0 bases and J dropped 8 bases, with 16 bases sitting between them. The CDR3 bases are TGTGCCACCAGCAGAGATACGGGGGGTTCTTTAGGCTACACCTTC. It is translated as CATSRDTGGSLGYTF.